The 21 T cell receptor beta chains presented below share a single source sample, sequenced in a study of T cells after yellow fever vaccination. TCRdb independently ran MiXCR on the 5' RACE reads; one entry per CDR3 protein. This table holds about 630,000 distinct CDR3 sequences, 10% to 15% found once. Sequencing was performed on PBMCs, taken on the day of the yellow fever booster vaccination. The receptors stem from a man aged 30 to 39 who received the YFV17D yellow fever vaccine.

The gene calls are TRBV6-5 and TRBJ2-1; 7 bases agree with TRBD1. The CDR3 spans 15 residues. Trimming at V came to 0 bases and at J to 10 bases, leaving 9 bases not matched to a gene. Germline V gene lookup returns CDR1 MNHEY and CDR2 SVGAGI. The DNA of the CDR3 is TGTGCCAGCAGTTACTCGACAGGGCCGGCCCGGGAGCAGTTCTTC. Translating it yields CASSYSTGPAREQFF.

This chain connects TRBV7-2 to TRBJ2-5; TRBD1 agrees at 7 bases. The J segment lost 5 bases and the V segment lost 1 base, leaving 10 bases of the junction unmatched. Germline V gene data show CDR1 as SGHTA and CDR2 as FQGNSA. This CDR3 region has 16 residues. The CDR3 region has the DNA TGTGCCAGCAGCTTAGAGCAACGACAGGGTTGGGAGACCCAGTACTTC. Translation gives CASSLEQRQGWETQYF. Complete variable domain (other parts from reference TRBV7-2 and TRBJ2-5): GAGVSQSPSNKVTEKGKDVELRCDPISGHTALYWYRQSLGQGLEFLIYFQGNSAPDKSGLPSDRFSAERTGGSVSTLTIQRTQQEDSAVYLCASSLEQRQGWETQYFGPGTRLLVL.

Many counts were recorded for this clonotype. The CDR3 protein is CASSYVAWSDEQYF. The CDR3, as DNA: TGTGCCAGCAGTTACGTAGCCTGGAGCGACGAGCAGTACTTC. V is TRBV6-2 or TRBV6-3 and J is TRBJ2-7; D is ambiguous. Germline CDR1 and CDR2: MNHEY and SVGEGT. Trimming removed 2 bases at V and 5 bases at J, with 13 bases between. CDR3 length: 14 residues.

In its sample, this clonotype was seen many times. The chain has TRBV7-2 and TRBJ2-5; D gene unclear. The germline V gene has CDR1 SGHTA and CDR2 FQGNSA. Deletions cut 5 bases from V and 7 bases from J, with 14 bases between. This CDR3 contains 13 residues. The CDR3 DNA sequence: TGTGCCAGCAGCCCTCTTGACCCGGCGACCCAGTACTTC. It encodes CASSPLDPATQYF. Drawing the rest from reference TRBV7-2 and TRBJ2-5, the complete variable domain is GAGVSQSPSNKVTEKGKDVELRCDPISGHTALYWYRQSLGQGLEFLIYFQGNSAPDKSGLPSDRFSAERTGGSVSTLTIQRTQQEDSAVYLCASSPLDPATQYFGPGTRLLVL.

The rearrangement uses TRBV27 and TRBJ1-6, with TRBD1 identical over 9 bases. With V trimmed by 0 bases and J by 5 bases, 8 bases remained unmatched. The CDR3 extends over 18 amino acids. Per germline, CDR1 MNHEY and CDR2 SMNVEV (reference sequence). CDR3: CASSLSMGTGWDNSPLHF. The DNA for the CDR3 is TGTGCCAGCAGTTTATCGATGGGGACAGGGTGGGATAATTCACCCCTCCACTTT.

This clonotype was seen many times. This chain links TRBV4-3 with TRBJ2-1; D gene unclear. This CDR3 is 12 amino acids long. CDR1 and CDR2 (germline): LGHNA, YSLEER. With 5 bases removed from V and 10 bases from J, the gap between germline ends came to 12 bases. The CDR3 DNA sequence: TGCGCCAGCAGCACCCAGGCCGGAGAGCAGTTCTTC. Amino acids: CASSTQAGEQFF.

The rearrangement links TRBV20-1 to TRBJ2-7, with D perhaps matching TRBD1 or TRBD2 (6 bases each). Germline V gives CDR1 DFQATT, CDR2 SNEGSKA (reference sequence). The CDR3 loop spans 13 amino acids. The V end lost 4 bases, the J end lost 6 bases, and 16 bases lay between the germline ends. The CDR3 DNA sequence: TGCAGTGCTACGGGACTCAGGGGAGGCGAGCAGTACTTC. Translation: CSATGLRGGEQYF.

The chain joins TRBV7-2 to TRBJ2-4; 10 bases are a match to TRBD2. The trim removed 10 bases at V and 3 bases at J, leaving 6 bases unmatched. Germline V gives CDR1 SGHTA, CDR2 FQGNSA. The CDR3 totals 14 residues. As DNA, the CDR3 is TGTGCCACTGGGCTAGCGGGAGTCAAAAACATTCAGTACTTC. This translates into CATGLAGVKNIQYF.

This sequence joins TRBV18 and TRBJ1-1; the match to TRBD1 covers 8 bases. In germline, CDR1 is KGHSH, CDR2 LQKENI. This CDR3 has 13 residues. Trimming cost V 3 bases and J 8 bases; bases outside gene matches: 5. The CDR3, as DNA: TGTGCCAGCTCACCCGCCGGGACAGGAGAAGCTTTCTTT. The encoded protein is CASSPAGTGEAFF.

The V and J genes are TRBV5-5 and TRBJ2-7; 7 nucleotides agree with TRBD2. From germline, CDR1 is SGHKS and CDR2 YYEKEE (reference sequence). V lost 1 base to trimming and J lost 0 bases; unmatched junction nucleotides: 4. The CDR3 spans 15 residues. In DNA form, the CDR3 reads TGTGCCAGCAGCTTGTCCCAGCGGGACTCCTACGAGCAGTACTTC. This encodes CASSLSQRDSYEQYF.

The chain combines TRBV20-1 with TRBJ2-3, with 8 bases fitting TRBD1. V was clipped by 0 bases and J by 4 bases; unmatched bases: 12. Germline assignment: CDR1 DFQATT and CDR2 SNEGSKA (reference sequence). The CDR3 spans 17 residues. The CDR3 is CSAREFIGRGPPDTQYF. For the CDR3, the DNA is TGCAGTGCTAGAGAATTCATCGGCAGGGGGCCCCCAGATACGCAGTATTTT.

This clonotype has ten or more counts. This rearrangement joins TRBV7-9 to TRBJ2-7; D is uncertain. The CDR3 is 12 residues long. Germline loops: CDR1 SEHNR, CDR2 FQNEAQ (reference sequence). Trimming took 6 bases from V and 6 from J, leaving 12 bases between them. CDR3 DNA: TGTGCCAGCAGTTTGGCAAGAGGCGAGCAGTACTTC. Translation: CASSLARGEQYF.

The sample holds many counts of this clonotype. V and J are TRBV19 and TRBJ2-3, with D possibly being TRBD1 (6 bases). The CDR3 runs to 13 residues. The germline gives CDR1 LNHDA, CDR2 SQIVND (reference sequence). Trimming pared 5 bases from V and 8 bases from J, leaving 14 bases between. The CDR3 nucleotides are TGTGCCAGTAGTGGCACAGGGTTGGGTACGCAGTATTTT. This encodes CASSGTGLGTQYF.

This clonotype has a handful of counts. This chain links TRBV25-1 with TRBJ2-3; D might be TRBD1 or TRBD2, each matching 5 bases. CDR1 and CDR2 (germline): MGHDK, SYGVNS. Trimming pared 1 base from V and 5 bases from J, leaving 13 bases between. The CDR3 covers 15 residues. The CDR3, as DNA: TGTGCCAGCAGTGAATCGGGGACCCCGGGAGATACGCAGTATTTT. Translating it yields CASSESGTPGDTQYF.

This clonotype was seen only a few times. CDR3 residues: CASSKTGTSGYEQFF. CDR3 bases: TGTGCCAGCAGTAAAACCGGGACTAGCGGATATGAGCAGTTCTTC. The chain joins TRBV28 to TRBJ2-1; 11 bases are a match to TRBD2. The CDR3 contains 15 residues. Germline trimming cut 5 bases from V and 8 bases from J; bases unmatched to any gene: 8. Germline V gene data show CDR1 as MDHEN and CDR2 as SYDVKM.

This clonotype was seen only a few times. V and J are TRBV12-3 or TRBV12-4 and TRBJ2-7; 11 bases are a match to TRBD2. This CDR3 region has 14 residues. V dropped 8 bases and J dropped 3; count of bases not matched to a gene: 6. The CDR3 nucleotides read TGTGCCAGCCTTTCTAGCGGGAGGAACTACGAGCAGTACTTC. Translating it yields CASLSSGRNYEQYF.

This clonotype came up a few times. The J gene is TRBJ2-1, the V gene TRBV5-1; D is undetermined. Per the germline V gene, CDR1 is SGHRS and CDR2 is YFSETQ. Between the trimmed V and J ends, which lost 0 bases and 7 bases, there was a span of 11 bases. This CDR3 contains 14 residues. CDR3 amino acids: CASSLGYNSNEQFF. The DNA for the CDR3 is TGCGCCAGCAGCTTGGGATATAATAGTAATGAGCAGTTCTTC.

This clonotype was seen more than once but under ten times. The rearrangement links TRBV12-3 or TRBV12-4 to TRBJ2-3; TRBD2 is a possible D gene (6 bases). V was cut by 7 bases and J by 5 bases, with 13 bases left in between. The length of the CDR3 is 13 residues. The DNA for the CDR3 is TGTGCCAGCAACCAGCGGGCAATAGATACGCAGTATTTT. Translated, it gives CASNQRAIDTQYF.

The chain joins TRBV20-1 to TRBJ1-5; 8 positions match TRBD1. With 3 bases clipped from V and 6 bases from J, the junction kept 10 bases outside the gene matches. From germline, CDR1 is DFQATT and CDR2 SNEGSKA (reference sequence). This CDR3 is built from 15 residues. The CDR3 is CSASIRDRTSQPQHF. CDR3 nucleotides: TGCAGTGCTAGTATCCGGGACAGGACTTCTCAGCCCCAGCATTTT.

The chain combines TRBV7-9 with TRBJ2-7, with 11 bases fitting TRBD2. Per germline, CDR1 SEHNR and CDR2 FQNEAQ (reference sequence). The CDR3 length is 16 residues. The junction had 10 bases not matched to a gene; V was cut back by 4 bases and J by 5 bases. The CDR3 reads CASSYGERLAGHEQYF. CDR3 nucleotides: TGTGCCAGCAGCTACGGGGAGAGACTAGCGGGACACGAGCAGTACTTC.

This clonotype showed up just a few times. The genes are TRBV7-2 and TRBJ1-4, with a tentative D call TRBD1 (5 bases). The CDR3 is 15 residues long. Germline assignment: CDR1 SGHTA and CDR2 FQGNSA. V was cut by 0 bases and J by 8 bases, with 13 bases left in between. CDR3 amino acids: CASSLAAGLQEKLFF. The CDR3 DNA is TGTGCCAGCAGCTTAGCAGCAGGGTTGCAGGAAAAACTGTTTTTT.